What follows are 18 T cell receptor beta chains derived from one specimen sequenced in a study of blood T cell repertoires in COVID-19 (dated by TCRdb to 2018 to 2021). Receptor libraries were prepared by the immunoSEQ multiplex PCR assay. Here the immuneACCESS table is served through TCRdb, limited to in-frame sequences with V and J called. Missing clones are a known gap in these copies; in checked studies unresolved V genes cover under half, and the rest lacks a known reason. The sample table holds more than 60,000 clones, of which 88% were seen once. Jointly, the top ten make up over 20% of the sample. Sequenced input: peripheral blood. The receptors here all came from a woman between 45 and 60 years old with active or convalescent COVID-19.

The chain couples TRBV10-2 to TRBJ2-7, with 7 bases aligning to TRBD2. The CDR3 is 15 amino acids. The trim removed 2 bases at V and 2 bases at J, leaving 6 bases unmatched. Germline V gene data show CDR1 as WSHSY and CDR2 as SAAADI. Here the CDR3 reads CASSENSGRTYEQYF. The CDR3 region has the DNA TGCGCCAGCAGTGAGAATAGCGGGCGGACCTACGAGCAGTACTTC.

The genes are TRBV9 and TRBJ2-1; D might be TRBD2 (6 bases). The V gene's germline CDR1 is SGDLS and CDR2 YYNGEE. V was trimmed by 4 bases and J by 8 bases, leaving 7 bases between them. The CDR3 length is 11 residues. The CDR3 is CASSRDYEQFF. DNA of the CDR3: TGTGCCAGCAGCCGGGACTATGAGCAGTTCTTC.

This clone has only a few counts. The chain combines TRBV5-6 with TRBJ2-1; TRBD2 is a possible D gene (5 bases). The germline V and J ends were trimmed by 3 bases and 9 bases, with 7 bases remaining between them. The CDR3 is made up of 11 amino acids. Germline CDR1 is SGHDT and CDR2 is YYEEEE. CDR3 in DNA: TGTGCCAGCAGCTCCGCGGGTGAGCAGTTCTTC. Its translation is CASSSAGEQFF.

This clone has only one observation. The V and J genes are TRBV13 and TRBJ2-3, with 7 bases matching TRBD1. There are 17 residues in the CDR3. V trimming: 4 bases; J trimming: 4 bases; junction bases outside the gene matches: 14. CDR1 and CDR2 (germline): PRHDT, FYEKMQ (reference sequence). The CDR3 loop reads CASSSTTSRQGADTQYF. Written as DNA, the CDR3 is TGTGCCAGCAGCTCGACAACCTCCCGACAGGGCGCAGATACGCAGTATTTT.

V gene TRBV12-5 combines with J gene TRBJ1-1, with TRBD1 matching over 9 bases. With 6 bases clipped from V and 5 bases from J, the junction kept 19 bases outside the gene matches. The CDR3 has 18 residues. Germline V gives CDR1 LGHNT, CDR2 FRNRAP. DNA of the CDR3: TGTGCTAGTGGCAAGCTTAATTTGACAGGGGGGGAGTTAACTGAAGCTTTCTTT. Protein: CASGKLNLTGGELTEAFF.

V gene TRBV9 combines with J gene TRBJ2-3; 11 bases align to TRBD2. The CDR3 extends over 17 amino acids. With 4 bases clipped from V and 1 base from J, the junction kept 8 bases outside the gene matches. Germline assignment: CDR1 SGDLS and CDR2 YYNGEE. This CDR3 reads CASSTRVLAGGTDTQYF. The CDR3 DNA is TGTGCCAGCAGCACTAGGGTACTAGCGGGGGGCACAGATACGCAGTATTTT.

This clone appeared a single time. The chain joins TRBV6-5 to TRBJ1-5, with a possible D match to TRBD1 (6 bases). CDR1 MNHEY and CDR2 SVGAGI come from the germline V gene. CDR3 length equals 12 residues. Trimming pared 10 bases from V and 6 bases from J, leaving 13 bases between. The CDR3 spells CATQRGGQPQHF. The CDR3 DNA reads TGTGCCACTCAGAGGGGGGGTCAGCCCCAGCATTTT.

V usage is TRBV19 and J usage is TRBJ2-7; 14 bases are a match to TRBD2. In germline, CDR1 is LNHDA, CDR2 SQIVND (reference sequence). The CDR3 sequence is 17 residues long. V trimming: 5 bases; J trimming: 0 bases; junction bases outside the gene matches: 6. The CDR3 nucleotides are TGTGCCAGTAGTGAGTCGACTAGCGGGAGGGTCTCCTACGAGCAGTACTTC. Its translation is CASSESTSGRVSYEQYF.

The CDR3 reads CASRGQGHTEAFF. CDR3 nucleotide sequence: TGTGCCAGCAGGGGACAGGGTCACACTGAAGCTTTCTTT. The chain employs TRBV2 and TRBJ1-1, with TRBD1 identical over 9 bases. The CDR3 is made up of 13 amino acids. Germline CDR1 SNHLY, CDR2 FYNNEI. Trimming cost V 6 bases and J 3 bases; bases outside gene matches: 2.

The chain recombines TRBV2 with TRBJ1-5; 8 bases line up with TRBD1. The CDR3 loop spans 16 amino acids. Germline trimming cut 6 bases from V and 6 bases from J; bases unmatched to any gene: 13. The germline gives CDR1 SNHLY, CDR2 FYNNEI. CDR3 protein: CASRDVGGTGGQPQHF. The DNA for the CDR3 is TGTGCCAGCAGGGACGTCGGGGGGACAGGTGGTCAGCCCCAGCATTTT. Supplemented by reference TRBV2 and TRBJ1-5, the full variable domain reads EPEVTQTPSHQVTQMGQEVILRCVPISNHLYFYWYRQILGQKVEFLVSFYNNEISEKSEIFDDQFSVERPDGSNFTLKIRSTKLEDSAMYFCASRDVGGTGGQPQHFGDGTRLSIL.

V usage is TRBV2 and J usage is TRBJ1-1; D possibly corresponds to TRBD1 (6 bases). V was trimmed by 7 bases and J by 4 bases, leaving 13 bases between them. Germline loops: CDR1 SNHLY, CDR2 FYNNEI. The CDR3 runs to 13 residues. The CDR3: CASKKDSTTEAFF. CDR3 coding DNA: TGTGCCAGCAAGAAGGACAGTACCACTGAAGCTTTCTTT.

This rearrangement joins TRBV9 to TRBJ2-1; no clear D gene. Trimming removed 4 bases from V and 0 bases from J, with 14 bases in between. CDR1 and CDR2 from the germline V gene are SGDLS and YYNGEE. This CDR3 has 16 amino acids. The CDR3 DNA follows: TGTGCCAGCAGCCCGCTGGCACCTAGCTCCTACAATGAGCAGTTCTTC. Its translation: CASSPLAPSSYNEQFF.

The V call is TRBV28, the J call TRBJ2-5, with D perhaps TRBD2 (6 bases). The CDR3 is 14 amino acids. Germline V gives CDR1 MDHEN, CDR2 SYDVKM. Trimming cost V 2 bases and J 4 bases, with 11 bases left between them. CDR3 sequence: CASSLAASVETQYF. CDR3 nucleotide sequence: TGTGCCAGCAGTTTAGCGGCTAGCGTAGAGACCCAGTACTTC.

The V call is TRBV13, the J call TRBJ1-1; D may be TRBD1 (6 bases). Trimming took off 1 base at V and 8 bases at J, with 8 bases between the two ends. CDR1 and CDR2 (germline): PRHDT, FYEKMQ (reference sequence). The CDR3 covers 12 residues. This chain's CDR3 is CASSLDREEAFF. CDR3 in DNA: TGTGCCAGCAGCTTAGACAGGGAGGAAGCTTTCTTT.

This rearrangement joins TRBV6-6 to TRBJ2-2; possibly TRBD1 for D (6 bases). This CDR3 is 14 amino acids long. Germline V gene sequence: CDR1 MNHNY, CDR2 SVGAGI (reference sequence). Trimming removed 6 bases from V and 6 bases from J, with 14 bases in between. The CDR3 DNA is TGTGCCAGCAGCCCCGGACAGTATTCCGGGGAGCTGTTTTTT. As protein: CASSPGQYSGELFF.

Here the CDR3 reads CASSQDEDHPLAGGEQFF. The CDR3 DNA reads TGTGCCAGCAGCCAAGATGAAGATCATCCGCTAGCGGGAGGTGAGCAGTTCTTC. This rearrangement joins TRBV3-1 (or the pseudogene TRBV3-2) to TRBJ2-1, with 11 bases identical to TRBD2. Germline values: CDR1 LGHDT, CDR2 YNNKEL (reference sequence). V was clipped by 0 bases and J by 9 bases; unmatched bases: 13. The CDR3 totals 18 residues.

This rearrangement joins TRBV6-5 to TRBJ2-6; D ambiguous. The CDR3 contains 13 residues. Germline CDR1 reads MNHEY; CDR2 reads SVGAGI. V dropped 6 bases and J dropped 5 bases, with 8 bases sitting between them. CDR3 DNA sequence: TGTGCCAGCAGCTCCTTCTGGGCCAACGTCCTGACTTTC. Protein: CASSSFWANVLTF.

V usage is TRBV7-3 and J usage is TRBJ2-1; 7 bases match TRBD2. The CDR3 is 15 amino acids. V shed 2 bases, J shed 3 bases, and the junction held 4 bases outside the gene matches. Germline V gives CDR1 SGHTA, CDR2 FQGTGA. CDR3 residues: CASSLVLADYNEQFF. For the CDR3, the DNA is TGTGCCAGCAGCTTAGTGCTAGCGGACTACAATGAGCAGTTCTTC.